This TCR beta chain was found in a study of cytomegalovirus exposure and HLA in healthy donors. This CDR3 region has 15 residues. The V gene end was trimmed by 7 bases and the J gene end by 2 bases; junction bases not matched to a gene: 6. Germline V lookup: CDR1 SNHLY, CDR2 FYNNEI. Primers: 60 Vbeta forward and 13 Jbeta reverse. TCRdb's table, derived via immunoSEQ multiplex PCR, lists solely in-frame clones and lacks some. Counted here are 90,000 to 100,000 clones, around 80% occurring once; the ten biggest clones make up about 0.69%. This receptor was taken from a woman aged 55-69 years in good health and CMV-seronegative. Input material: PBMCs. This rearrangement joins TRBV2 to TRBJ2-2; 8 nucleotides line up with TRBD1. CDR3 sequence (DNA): TGTGCCAGCACTGAGGACAGGGCCAACACCGGGGAGCTGTTTTTT. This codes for CASTEDRANTGELFF. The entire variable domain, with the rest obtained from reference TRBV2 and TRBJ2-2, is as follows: EPEVTQTPSHQVTQMGQEVILRCVPISNHLYFYWYRQILGQKVEFLVSFYNNEISEKSEIFDDQFSVERPDGSNFTLKIRSTKLEDSAMYFCASTEDRANTGELFFGEGSRLTVL.